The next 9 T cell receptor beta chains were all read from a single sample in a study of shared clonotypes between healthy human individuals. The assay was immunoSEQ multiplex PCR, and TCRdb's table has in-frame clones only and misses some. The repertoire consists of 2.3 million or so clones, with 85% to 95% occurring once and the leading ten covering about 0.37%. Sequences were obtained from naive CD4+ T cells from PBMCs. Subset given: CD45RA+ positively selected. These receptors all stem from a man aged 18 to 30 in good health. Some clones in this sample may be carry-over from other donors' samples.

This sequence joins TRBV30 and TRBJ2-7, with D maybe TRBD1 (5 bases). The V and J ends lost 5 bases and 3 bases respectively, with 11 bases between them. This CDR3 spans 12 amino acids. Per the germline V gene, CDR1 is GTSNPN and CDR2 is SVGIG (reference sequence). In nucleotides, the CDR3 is TGTGCCTGGTGCCAAGACAGCTACGAGCAGTACTTC. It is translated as CAWCQDSYEQYF.

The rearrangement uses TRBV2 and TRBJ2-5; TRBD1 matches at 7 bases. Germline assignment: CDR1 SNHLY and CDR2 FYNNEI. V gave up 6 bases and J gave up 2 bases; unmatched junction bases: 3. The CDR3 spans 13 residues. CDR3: CASRLTGQETQYF. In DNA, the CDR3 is TGTGCCAGCAGGTTGACAGGGCAAGAGACCCAGTACTTC.

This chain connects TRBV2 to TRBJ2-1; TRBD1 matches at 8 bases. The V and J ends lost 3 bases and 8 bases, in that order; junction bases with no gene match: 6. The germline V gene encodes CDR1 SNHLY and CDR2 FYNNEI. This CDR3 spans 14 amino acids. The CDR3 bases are TGTGCCAGCAGTGACCGGACAGGGCTGGATGAGCAGTTCTTC. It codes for CASSDRTGLDEQFF.

The chain's CDR3 is CASSVTSGLVFAEQFF. The CDR3 region has the DNA TGTGCCAGCAGCGTAACTTCGGGACTAGTCTTCGCTGAGCAGTTCTTC. V usage is TRBV9 and J usage is TRBJ2-1; 8 bases agree with TRBD2. Trimming removed 1 base from V and 9 bases from J; junction bases left unmatched: 12. Germline V gene lookup returns CDR1 SGDLS and CDR2 YYNGEE. This CDR3 contains 16 residues.

CDR3 sequence reads: CASSEGREIVETQYF. The CDR3 DNA is TGTGCCAGCAGTGAAGGCAGGGAGATAGTAGAGACCCAGTACTTC. The chain carries TRBV25-1 and TRBJ2-5, with D perhaps assigned TRBD1 or TRBD2 (5 bases each). CDR3 length: 15 residues. The V gene lost 2 bases and the J gene lost 4 bases, with 14 bases spanning the gap. Germline assignment: CDR1 MGHDK and CDR2 SYGVNS.

The CDR3 sequence is CASSFDRQETQYF. DNA for the CDR3: TGTGCCAGCAGTTTTGACAGACAAGAGACCCAGTACTTC. This rearrangement joins TRBV7-7 to TRBJ2-5, with a tentative D call TRBD1 (5 bases). Germline loops: CDR1 SSHAT, CDR2 FNYEAQ (reference sequence). The CDR3 consists of 13 residues. V lost 6 bases to trimming and J lost 2 bases, with 10 bases between them.

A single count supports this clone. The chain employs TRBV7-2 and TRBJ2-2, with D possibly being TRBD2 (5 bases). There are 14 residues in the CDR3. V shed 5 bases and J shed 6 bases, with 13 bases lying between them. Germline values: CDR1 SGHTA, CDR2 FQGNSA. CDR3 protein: CASSAPLGAGELFF. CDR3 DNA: TGTGCCAGCAGCGCCCCACTGGGAGCCGGGGAGCTGTTTTTT.

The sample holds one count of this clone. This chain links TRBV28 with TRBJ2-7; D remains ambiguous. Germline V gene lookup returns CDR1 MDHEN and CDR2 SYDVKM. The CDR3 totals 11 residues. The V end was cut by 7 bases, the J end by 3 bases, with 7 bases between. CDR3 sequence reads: CASTSVYEQYF. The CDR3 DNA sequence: TGTGCCAGCACATCGGTCTACGAGCAGTACTTC.

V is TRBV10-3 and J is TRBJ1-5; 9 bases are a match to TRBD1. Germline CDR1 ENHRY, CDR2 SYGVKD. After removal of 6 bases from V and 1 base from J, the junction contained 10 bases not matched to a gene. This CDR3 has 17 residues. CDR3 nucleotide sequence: TGTGCCATCAGATCGGGACAGGGCCAGACGAGCAATCAGCCCCAGCATTTT. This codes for CAIRSGQGQTSNQPQHF.